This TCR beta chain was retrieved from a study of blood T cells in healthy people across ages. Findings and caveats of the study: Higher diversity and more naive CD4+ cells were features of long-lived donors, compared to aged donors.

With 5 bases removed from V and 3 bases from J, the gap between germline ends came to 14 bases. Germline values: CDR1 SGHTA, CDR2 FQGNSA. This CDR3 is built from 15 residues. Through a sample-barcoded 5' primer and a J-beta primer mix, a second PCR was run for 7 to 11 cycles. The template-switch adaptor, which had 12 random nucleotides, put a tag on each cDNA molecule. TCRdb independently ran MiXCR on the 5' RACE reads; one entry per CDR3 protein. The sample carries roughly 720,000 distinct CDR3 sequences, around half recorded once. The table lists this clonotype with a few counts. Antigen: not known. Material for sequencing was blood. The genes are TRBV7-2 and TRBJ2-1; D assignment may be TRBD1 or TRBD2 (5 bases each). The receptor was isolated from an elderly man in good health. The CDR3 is CASSRRDGNYNEQFF. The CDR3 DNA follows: TGTGCCAGCAGCCGACGGGACGGGAACTACAATGAGCAGTTCTTC.